This T cell receptor beta chain was captured by sequencing in a study of blood T cell repertoires in COVID-19. Per the study methods: Counts of nucleated cells, estimated from reference gene primer amplification, were obtained. The method was immunoSEQ multiplex PCR; TCRdb's version includes in-frame clones alone and lacks a portion of them. V, J and clone size are those of that table, while D and trimming were read from the DNA. Found here are under 200,000 clones, more than 60% of them singletons; the top ten hold approximately 2.8%. Trimming left V 6 bases short and J 7 bases short, with 20 bases between. The CDR3 extends over 15 amino acids. Looked up from germline, CDR1 is SGHRS and CDR2 is YFSETQ.

This chain connects TRBV5-1 to TRBJ2-1, with TRBD2 as a possible D gene (7 bases). The TCR sequence derives from a man between 70 and 80 years old with acute or convalescent COVID-19. Sequencing was performed on peripheral blood. This CDR3 is CASTLWGGAGNEQFF. The CDR3 DNA sequence: TGCGCCAGCACCCTCTGGGGGGGGGCAGGGAATGAGCAGTTCTTC.